This T cell receptor (beta chain) was retrieved from a study of T cells in Graves' hyperthyroidism and ophthalmopathy. As for the study in general: Peripheral blood sampling occurred at initial diagnosis, before any treatment.

To note about this clonotype: This may stem from a read error, because a much larger clone lies one nucleotide away. The conserved phenylalanine or tryptophan normally closing the CDR3 is absent here, so this likely arose from a read error.

Recently diagnosed hyperthyroidism of less than 2 months' duration affected patients aged 18 to 65. Each diagnosis was grounded in clinical symptoms, serum thyroxine and TRAb, thyroid ultrasound, and orbital computed tomography. The CDR3 regions of TCR beta were amplified from RNA transcripts. First-round RT-PCR targeting the TCR CDR3 was performed with the HTBI primer set. TCRdb called the multiplex PCR reads again in MiXCR, with one record for every CDR3 protein. The sample lists about 500,000 distinct CDR3 sequences, 16% seen once, with approximately 20% in the top ten. The sample was blood. This sequence was found in a woman aged 18 to 35 with Graves' hyperthyroidism.

The CDR3 DNA is TGTGCCAGCAGGGAGGTGGACACTGAAGCTTTCCTT. It translates to CASREVDTEAFL. V usage is TRBV28 and J usage is TRBJ1-1; D gene ambiguous. This CDR3 has 12 amino acids. Germline V lookup: CDR1 MDHEN, CDR2 SYDVKM. The V end was cut by 6 bases, the J end by 3 bases, with 8 bases between.